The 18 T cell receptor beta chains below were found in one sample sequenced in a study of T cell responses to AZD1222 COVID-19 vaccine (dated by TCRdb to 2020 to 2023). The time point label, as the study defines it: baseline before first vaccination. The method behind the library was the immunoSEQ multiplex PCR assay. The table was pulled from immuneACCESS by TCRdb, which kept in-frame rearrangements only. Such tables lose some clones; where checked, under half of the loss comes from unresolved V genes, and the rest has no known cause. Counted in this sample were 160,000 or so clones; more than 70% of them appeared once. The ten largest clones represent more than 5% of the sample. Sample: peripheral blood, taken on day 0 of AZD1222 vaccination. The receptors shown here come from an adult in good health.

CDR3 loop: CATSSALESGELFF. The CDR3 nucleotides read TGTGCCACCAGCAGTGCGCTGGAATCCGGGGAGCTGTTTTTT. The gene calls are TRBV15 and TRBJ2-2; no clear D gene. V was clipped by 3 bases and J by 6 bases, with 11 bases between them. The CDR3 spans 14 residues. Per the germline V gene, CDR1 is LNHNV and CDR2 is YYDKDF (reference sequence).

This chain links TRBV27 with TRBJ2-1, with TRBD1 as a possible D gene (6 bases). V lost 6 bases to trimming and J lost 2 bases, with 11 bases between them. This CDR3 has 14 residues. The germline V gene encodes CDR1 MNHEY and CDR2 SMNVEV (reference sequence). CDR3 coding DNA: TGTGCCAGCAGCCTGGACAGTCCCTACAATGAGCAGTTCTTC. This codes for CASSLDSPYNEQFF.

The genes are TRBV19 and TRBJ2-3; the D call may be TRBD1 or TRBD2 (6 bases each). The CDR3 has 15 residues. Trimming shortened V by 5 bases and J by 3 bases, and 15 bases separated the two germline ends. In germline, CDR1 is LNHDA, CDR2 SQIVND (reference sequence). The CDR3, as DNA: TGTGCCAGTAGTGCCCGGGGGCAGGGGACAGATACGCAGTATTTT. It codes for CASSARGQGTDTQYF.

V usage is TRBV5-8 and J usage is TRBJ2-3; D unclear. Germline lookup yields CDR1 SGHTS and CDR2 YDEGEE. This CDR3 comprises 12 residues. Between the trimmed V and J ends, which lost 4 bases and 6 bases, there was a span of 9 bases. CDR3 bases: TGTGCCAGCAGCCCCTGGATGGATACGCAGTATTTT. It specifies CASSPWMDTQYF. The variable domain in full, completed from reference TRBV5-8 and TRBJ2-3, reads EAGVTQSPTHLIKTRGQQATLRCSPISGHTSVYWYQQALGLGLQFLLWYDEGEERNRGNFPPRFSGRQFPNYSSELNVNALELEDSALYLCASSPWMDTQYFGPGTRLTVL.

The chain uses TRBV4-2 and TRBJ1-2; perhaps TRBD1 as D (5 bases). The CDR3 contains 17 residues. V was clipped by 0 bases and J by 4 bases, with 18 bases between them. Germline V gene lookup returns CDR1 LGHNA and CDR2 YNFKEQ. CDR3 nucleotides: TGTGCCAGCAGCCAAGAACTCCCTTTACGACAGTCCTATGGCTACACCTTC. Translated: CASSQELPLRQSYGYTF.

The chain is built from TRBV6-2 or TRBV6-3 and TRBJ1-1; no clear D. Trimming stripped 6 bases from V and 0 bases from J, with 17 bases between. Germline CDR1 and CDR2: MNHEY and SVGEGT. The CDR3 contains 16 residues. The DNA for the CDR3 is TGTGCCAGCAGCCCCCACTCCATCACAGTGAACACTGAAGCTTTCTTT. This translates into CASSPHSITVNTEAFF.

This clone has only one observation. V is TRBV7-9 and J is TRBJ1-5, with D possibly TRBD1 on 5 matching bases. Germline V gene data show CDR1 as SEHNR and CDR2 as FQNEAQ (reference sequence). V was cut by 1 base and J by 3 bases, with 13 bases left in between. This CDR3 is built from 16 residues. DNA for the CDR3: TGTGCCAGCAGCTTAGGGTTCGGGGGAAACAATCAGCCCCAGCATTTT. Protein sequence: CASSLGFGGNNQPQHF.

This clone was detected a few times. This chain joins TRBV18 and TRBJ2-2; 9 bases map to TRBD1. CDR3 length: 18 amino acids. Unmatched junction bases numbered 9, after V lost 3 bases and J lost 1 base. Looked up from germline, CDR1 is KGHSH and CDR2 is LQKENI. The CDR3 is CASSPIENRGLNTGELFF. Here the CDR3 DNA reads TGTGCCAGCTCACCGATAGAGAACAGGGGGCTGAACACCGGGGAGCTGTTTTTT.

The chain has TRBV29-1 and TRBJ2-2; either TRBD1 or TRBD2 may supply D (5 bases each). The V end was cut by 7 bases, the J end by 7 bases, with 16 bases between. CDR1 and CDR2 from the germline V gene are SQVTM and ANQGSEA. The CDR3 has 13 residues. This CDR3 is CSAGTPVLGELFF. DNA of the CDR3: TGCAGCGCCGGGACCCCGGTACTCGGGGAGCTGTTTTTT.

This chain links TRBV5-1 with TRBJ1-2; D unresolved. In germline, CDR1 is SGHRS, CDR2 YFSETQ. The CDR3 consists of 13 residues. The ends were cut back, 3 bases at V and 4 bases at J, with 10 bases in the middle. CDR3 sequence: CASSSGAGYGYTF. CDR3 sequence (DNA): TGCGCCAGCAGCTCCGGAGCGGGCTATGGCTACACCTTC.

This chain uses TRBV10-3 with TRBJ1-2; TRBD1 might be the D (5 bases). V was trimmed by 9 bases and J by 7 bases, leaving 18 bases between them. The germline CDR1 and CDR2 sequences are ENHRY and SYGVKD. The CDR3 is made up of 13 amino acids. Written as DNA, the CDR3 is TGTGCCATAGGGGAAGGAGGGCCGGCTGGCTACACCTTC. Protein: CAIGEGGPAGYTF.

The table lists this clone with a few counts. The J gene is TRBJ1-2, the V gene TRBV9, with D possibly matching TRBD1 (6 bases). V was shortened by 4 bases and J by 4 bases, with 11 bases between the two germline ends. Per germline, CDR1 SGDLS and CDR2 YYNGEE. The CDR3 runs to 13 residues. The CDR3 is CASSPGHAYGYTF. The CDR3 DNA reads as TGTGCCAGCAGCCCGGGACATGCCTATGGCTACACCTTC.

The CDR3: CATGGGSSYNEQFF. As DNA, the CDR3 is TGTGCCACCGGGGGCGGGAGCTCCTACAATGAGCAGTTCTTC. V is TRBV15 and J is TRBJ2-1, with D possibly TRBD2 on 7 matching bases. Per germline, CDR1 LNHNV and CDR2 YYDKDF (reference sequence). V was shortened by 8 bases and J by 0 bases, with 11 bases between the two germline ends. The CDR3 contains 14 residues.

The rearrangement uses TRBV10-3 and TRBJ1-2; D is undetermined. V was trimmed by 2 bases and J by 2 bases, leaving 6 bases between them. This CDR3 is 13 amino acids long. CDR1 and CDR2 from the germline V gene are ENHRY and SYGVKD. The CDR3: CAISERLNYGYTF. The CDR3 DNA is TGTGCCATCAGTGAGAGATTGAACTATGGCTACACCTTC.

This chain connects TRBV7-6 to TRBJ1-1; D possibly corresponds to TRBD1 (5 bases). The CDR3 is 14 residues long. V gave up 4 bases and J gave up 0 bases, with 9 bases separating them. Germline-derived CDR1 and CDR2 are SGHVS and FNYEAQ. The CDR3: CASSSGLMNTEAFF. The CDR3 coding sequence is TGTGCCAGCAGCTCGGGACTTATGAACACTGAAGCTTTCTTT.

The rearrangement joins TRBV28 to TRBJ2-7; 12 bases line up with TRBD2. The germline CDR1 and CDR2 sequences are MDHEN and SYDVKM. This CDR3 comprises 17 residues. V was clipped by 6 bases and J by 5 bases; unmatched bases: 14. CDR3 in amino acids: CASRPIMTSGSFHEQYF. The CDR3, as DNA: TGTGCCAGCAGACCAATTATGACTAGCGGGAGTTTCCACGAGCAGTACTTC. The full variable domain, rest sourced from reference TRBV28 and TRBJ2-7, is DVKVTQSSRYLVKRTGEKVFLECVQDMDHENMFWYRQDPGLGLRLIYFSYDVKMKEKGDIPEGYSVSREKKERFSLILESASTNQTSMYLCASRPIMTSGSFHEQYFGPGTRLTVT.

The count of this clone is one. CDR3 protein: CASSPKGQGARGSYGYTF. CDR3 bases: TGTGCCAGCAGTCCTAAAGGACAGGGGGCGAGAGGAAGCTATGGCTACACCTTC. The J gene is TRBJ1-2, the V gene TRBV27; 11 bases fit TRBD1. The germline gives CDR1 MNHEY, CDR2 SMNVEV (reference sequence). This CDR3 is 18 amino acids long. V was clipped by 5 bases and J by 4 bases; unmatched bases: 15.

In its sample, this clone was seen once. The CDR3 region is CASSLPGDSTPLHF. The DNA for the CDR3 is TGCGCCAGCAGCTTGCCAGGGGATTCGACCCCCCTCCACTTT. The chain is built from TRBV5-1 and TRBJ1-6; possibly TRBD1 for D (6 bases). CDR3 size: 14 residues. The germline gives CDR1 SGHRS, CDR2 YFSETQ. Trimming removed 1 base at V and 13 bases at J, with 15 bases between.